Included here is one T cell receptor (beta chain) sequence, with context. Trimming took off 5 bases at V and 1 base at J, with 13 bases between the two ends. Per the germline V gene, CDR1 is SGHAT and CDR2 is FQNNGV. The CDR3 sequence is 15 residues long. The entry originates in a study of T cells after yellow fever vaccination. As for the study in general: SMART-Seq v4 Ultra Low Input prepared libraries from low-cell fractions.

Generation of TCR cDNA used 5'RACE template switching (which added a universal primer site and UMIs). TCRdb reprocessed the 5' RACE reads via MiXCR and lists one record per CDR3 protein. The repertoire holds about 330,000 distinct CDR3 sequences, with roughly 6.8% as singletons. The chain uses TRBV11-2 and TRBJ2-3; weak D call: TRBD2 (6 bases). The sample in question was PBMCs, obtained about 41 days after the first yellow fever vaccination. This receptor was identified in a man aged 18 to 29 who received the YFV17D yellow fever vaccine. The CDR3 loop reads CASSLGVAGTDTQYF. As DNA, the CDR3 is TGTGCCAGCAGCCTCGGAGTAGCGGGCACAGATACGCAGTATTTT. Supplemented by reference TRBV11-2 and TRBJ2-3, the full variable domain reads EAGVAQSPRYKIIEKRQSVAFWCNPISGHATLYWYQQILGQGPKLLIQFQNNGVVDDSQLPKDRFSAERLKGVDSTLKIQPAKLEDSAVYLCASSLGVAGTDTQYFGPGTRLTVL.